The T cell receptor beta chain under discussion was sequenced for a study of blood T cell repertoires in COVID-19. Germline lookup yields CDR1 LGHNA and CDR2 YNFKEQ. V was clipped by 0 bases and J by 0 bases, with 9 bases between them. This CDR3 has 16 amino acids. Only in-frame clones appear in the TCRdb table, and some are missing; sequencing was by immunoSEQ multiplex PCR. Of approximately 110,000 clones listed, roughly 80% are singletons. The receptor comes from a woman aged 80 or over with acute or convalescent COVID-19. The rearrangement links TRBV4-2 to TRBJ2-1; D is undetermined. Sequenced input: peripheral blood. In DNA form, the CDR3 reads TGTGCCAGCAGCCAAGATAAGTCGGGCTCCTACAATGAGCAGTTCTTC. Residues: CASSQDKSGSYNEQFF.